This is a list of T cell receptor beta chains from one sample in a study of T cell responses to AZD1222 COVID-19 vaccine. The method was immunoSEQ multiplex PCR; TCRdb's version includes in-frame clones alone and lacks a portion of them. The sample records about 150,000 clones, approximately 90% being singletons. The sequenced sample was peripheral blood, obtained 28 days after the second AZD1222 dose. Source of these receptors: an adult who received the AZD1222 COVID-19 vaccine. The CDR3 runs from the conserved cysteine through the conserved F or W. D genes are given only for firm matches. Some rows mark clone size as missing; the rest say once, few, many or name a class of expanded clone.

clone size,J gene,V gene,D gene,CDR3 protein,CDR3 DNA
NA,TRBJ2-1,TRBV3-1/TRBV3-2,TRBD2,CASSQGPSGVAGDEQFF,TGTGCCAGCAGCCAAGGACCGAGCGGGGTGGCGGGAGATGAGCAGTTCTTC
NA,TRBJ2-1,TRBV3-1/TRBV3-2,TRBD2,CASSQVLASGRVSEGDEQFF,TGTGCCAGCAGCCAAGTGTTGGCTAGCGGGAGGGTCTCTGAAGGCGATGAGCAGTTCTTC
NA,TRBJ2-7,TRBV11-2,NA,CASSLGTPSYEQYF,TGTGCCAGCAGCTTAGGGACCCCCTCCTACGAGCAGTACTTC
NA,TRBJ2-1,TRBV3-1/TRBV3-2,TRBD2,CASSPGLAGGQYEQFF,TGTGCCAGCAGCCCGGGACTAGCGGGGGGGCAGTATGAGCAGTTCTTC
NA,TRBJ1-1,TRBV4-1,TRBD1,CASSLPRQGNTEAFF,TGCGCCAGCAGCCTCCCGAGACAGGGGAACACTGAAGCTTTCTTT
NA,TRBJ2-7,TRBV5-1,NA,CASSLTGSSYEQYF,TGCGCCAGCAGCTTGACGGGAAGCTCCTACGAGCAGTACTTC
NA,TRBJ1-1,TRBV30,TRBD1,CAWRYLPGQGISDTEAFF,TGTGCCTGGAGGTATCTCCCGGGACAGGGGATTTCCGACACTGAAGCTTTCTTT
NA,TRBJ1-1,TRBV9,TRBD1,CASSLTRDSMNTEAFF,TGTGCCAGCAGCCTTACGAGGGACAGTATGAACACTGAAGCTTTCTTT
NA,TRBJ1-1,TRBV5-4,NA,CASSLDRVNTEAFF,TGTGCCAGCAGCTTGGACAGGGTGAACACTGAAGCTTTCTTT
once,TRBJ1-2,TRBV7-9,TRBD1,CASSRKDRDGYTF,TGTGCCAGCAGTCGGAAAGACAGGGATGGCTACACCTTC
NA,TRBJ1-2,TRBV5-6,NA,CASSLANSWVYGYTF,TGTGCCAGCAGCTTGGCAAACAGCTGGGTCTATGGCTACACCTTC
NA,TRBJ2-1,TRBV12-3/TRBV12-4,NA,CASSLVGHEQFF,TGTGCCAGCAGTCTTGTTGGGCATGAGCAGTTCTTC
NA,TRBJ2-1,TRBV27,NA,CASRGRGGYNEQFF,TGTGCCAGCAGGGGTAGGGGGGGGTACAATGAGCAGTTCTTC
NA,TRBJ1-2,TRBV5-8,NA,CASSLGLAEGYTF,TGTGCCAGCAGCTTGGGGCTCGCGGAGGGCTACACCTTC
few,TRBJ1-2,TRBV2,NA,CASSELVGGYGYTF,TGTGCCAGCAGTGAGTTGGTTGGCGGCTATGGCTACACCTTC
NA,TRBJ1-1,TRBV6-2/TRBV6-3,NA,CASSYGPAFEAFF,TGTGCCAGCAGTTATGGGCCGGCATTTGAAGCTTTCTTT
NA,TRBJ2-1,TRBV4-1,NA,CASSQLPWLAYNEQFF,TGCGCCAGCAGCCAACTACCTTGGCTAGCTTACAATGAGCAGTTCTTC
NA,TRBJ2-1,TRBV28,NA,CASSFPDSDSSYNEQFF,TGTGCCAGCAGTTTCCCGGACAGCGATAGCTCCTACAATGAGCAGTTCTTC
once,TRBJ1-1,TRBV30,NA,CAWTRTLNTEAFF,TGTGCCTGGACTCGGACTCTCAACACTGAAGCTTTCTTT
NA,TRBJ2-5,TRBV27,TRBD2,CASTPRFGLAGETQYF,TGTGCCAGCACCCCTCGGTTTGGACTAGCGGGGGAGACCCAGTACTTC
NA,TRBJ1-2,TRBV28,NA,CASSRPGHGDYGYTF,TGTGCCAGCAGCAGACCGGGACACGGTGACTATGGCTACACCTTC
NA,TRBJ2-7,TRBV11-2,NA,CASSLNLGYEQYF,TGTGCCAGCAGCTTAAATTTGGGGTACGAGCAGTACTTC
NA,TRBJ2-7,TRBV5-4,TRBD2,CASSLWAAGGGRDEQYF,TGTGCCAGCAGCTTATGGGCAGCGGGAGGGGGTAGGGACGAGCAGTACTTC
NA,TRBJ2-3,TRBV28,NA,CASRTSGPLTSTDTQYF,TGTGCCAGCAGGACCTCGGGCCCATTAACTAGCACAGATACGCAGTATTTT
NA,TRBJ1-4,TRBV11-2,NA,CASRRWDYSEKLFF,TGTGCCAGCAGACGTTGGGATTATAGTGAAAAACTGTTTTTT
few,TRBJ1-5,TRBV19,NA,CASSPRALLNSNQPQHF,TGTGCCAGTAGTCCTCGGGCACTGCTTAATAGCAATCAGCCCCAGCATTTT
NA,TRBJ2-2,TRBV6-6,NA,CASSYGQGAELFF,TGTGCCAGCAGTTACGGGCAGGGAGCGGAGCTGTTTTTT
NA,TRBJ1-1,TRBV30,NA,CAWIRNTEAFF,TGTGCCTGGATAAGGAACACTGAAGCTTTCTTT
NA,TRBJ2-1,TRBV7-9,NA,CASRPTDTLLYNEQFF,TGTGCCAGCAGACCTACCGACACCCTCCTTTACAATGAGCAGTTCTTC
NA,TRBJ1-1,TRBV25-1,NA,CASRWGGNTEAFF,TGTGCCAGCAGGTGGGGAGGGAACACTGAAGCTTTCTTT
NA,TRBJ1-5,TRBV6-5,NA,CASSYDSSRVQPQHF,TGTGCCAGCAGTTATGACAGCAGCCGGGTTCAGCCCCAGCATTTT
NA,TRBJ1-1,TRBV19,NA,CASRDKGRTEAFF,TGTGCCAGCCGGGACAAGGGACGGACTGAAGCTTTCTTT
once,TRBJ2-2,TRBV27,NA,CASSHFSHTGELFF,TGTGCCAGCAGCCATTTTTCCCACACCGGGGAGCTGTTTTTT
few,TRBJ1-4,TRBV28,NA,CASSFQGLTVEKLFF,TGTGCCAGCAGTTTTCAGGGCCTGACTGTCGAAAAACTGTTTTTT
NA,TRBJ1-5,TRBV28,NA,CASSGGLQQPQHF,TGTGCCAGCTCTGGGGGGCTACAGCAGCCCCAGCATTTT
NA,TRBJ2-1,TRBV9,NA,CASSDPGAGVSYNEQFF,TGTGCCAGCAGCGACCCCGGAGCAGGGGTATCCTACAATGAGCAGTTCTTC
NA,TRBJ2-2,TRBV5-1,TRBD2,CASSLREPGLARELFF,TGCGCCAGCAGCTTGCGAGAGCCGGGACTAGCGCGGGAGCTGTTTTTT
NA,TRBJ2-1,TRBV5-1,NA,CASSLVSNEQFF,TGCGCCAGCAGCTTGGTCTCCAATGAGCAGTTCTTC
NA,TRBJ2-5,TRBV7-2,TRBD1,CASSADRGGETQYF,TGTGCCAGCAGCGCCGACAGGGGGGGGGAGACCCAGTACTTC
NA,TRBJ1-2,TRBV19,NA,CASSTRSGGPSYGYTF,TGTGCCAGTAGTACACGATCGGGTGGGCCCTCCTATGGCTACACCTTC
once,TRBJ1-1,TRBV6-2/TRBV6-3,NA,CASTPWGHTEAFF,TGTGCCAGCACCCCTTGGGGGCACACTGAAGCTTTCTTT
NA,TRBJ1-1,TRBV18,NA,CASSPATLMNTEAFF,TGTGCCAGCTCACCAGCGACGCTCATGAACACTGAAGCTTTCTTT
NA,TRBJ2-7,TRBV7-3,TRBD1,CASSLDRDSYEQYF,TGTGCCAGCAGCTTAGACAGGGACTCCTACGAGCAGTACTTC
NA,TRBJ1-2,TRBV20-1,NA,CSAREAGYTF,TGCAGTGCTAGAGAGGCTGGCTACACCTTC
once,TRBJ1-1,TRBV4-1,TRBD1,CASSQDQGGTYTEAFF,TGCGCCAGCAGCCAAGATCAAGGGGGCACGTACACTGAAGCTTTCTTT
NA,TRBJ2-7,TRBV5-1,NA,CASSATSYEQYF,TGCGCCAGCAGCGCCACTAGCTACGAGCAGTACTTC
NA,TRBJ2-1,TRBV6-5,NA,CASSYVSGSGYNEQFF,TGTGCCAGCAGTTACGTATCAGGGTCTGGCTACAATGAGCAGTTCTTC
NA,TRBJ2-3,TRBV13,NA,CASSLGLGGTADTQYF,TGTGCCAGCAGCTTAGGCCTTGGCGGGACCGCAGATACGCAGTATTTT
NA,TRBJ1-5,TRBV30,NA,CAWGPNQPQHF,TGTGCCTGGGGGCCAAATCAGCCCCAGCATTTT
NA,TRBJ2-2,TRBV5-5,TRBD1,CASSYQTGVSSGELFF,TGTGCCAGCAGCTATCAGACAGGGGTTAGTTCCGGGGAGCTGTTTTTT
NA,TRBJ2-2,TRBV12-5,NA,CASRGPNTGELFF,TGTGCTAGTCGGGGGCCGAACACCGGGGAGCTGTTTTTT
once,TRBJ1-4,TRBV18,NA,CASSPPRQGLNEKLFF,TGTGCCAGCTCACCACCGCGGCAGGGCCTTAATGAAAAACTGTTTTTT
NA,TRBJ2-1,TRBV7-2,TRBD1,CASSRSGTGYSEQFF,TGTGCCAGCAGCCGTTCCGGGACAGGGTACAGTGAGCAGTTCTTC
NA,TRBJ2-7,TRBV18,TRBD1,CASSPGTVSYEQYF,TGTGCCAGCTCGCCCGGGACAGTCTCCTACGAGCAGTACTTC
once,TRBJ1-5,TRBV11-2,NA,CASSLNSGANQPQHF,TGTGCCAGCAGCTTAAATAGTGGAGCCAATCAGCCCCAGCATTTT